What follows are 28 T cell receptor beta chains derived from one specimen sequenced in a study of STAT3 mutations in large granular lymphocyte leukemia. Study outcomes and limitations: Every T-cell large granular lymphocyte leukemia patient had at least one immunodominant TCR beta clonotype.

Here immunoSEQ multiplex PCR was the method, and the copy in TCRdb shows in-frame clones only, minus some. The data hold roughly 1,900 clones, with about 50% observed a single time. These TCRs' antigens remain unknown. Sequenced sample: peripheral blood mononuclear cells. The receptors stem from a man aged 55 to 69 with T-cell large granular lymphocyte leukemia. Some clones in this sample may be carry-over from other donors' samples.

This clone has a handful of counts. The chain is built from TRBV19 and TRBJ2-7; tentatively, D is TRBD1 or TRBD2 (6 bases each). This CDR3 comprises 13 residues. Germline CDR1 LNHDA, CDR2 SQIVND (reference sequence). The ends were cut back, 6 bases at V and 6 bases at J, with 15 bases in the middle. DNA for the CDR3: TGTGCCAGTAGCCCCGGGGGCATCTCCGAGCAGTACTTC. Protein sequence: CASSPGGISEQYF.

Only a few counts were recorded for this clone. The chain uses TRBV6-6 and TRBJ1-2, with a possible D match to TRBD1 (6 bases). Trimming stripped 5 bases from V and 4 bases from J, with 17 bases between. Germline CDR1 MNHNY, CDR2 SVGAGI (reference sequence). This CDR3 region has 15 residues. The CDR3 loop is CASSVTGTSAYGYTF. In DNA, the CDR3 is TGTGCCAGCAGTGTGACAGGAACCTCTGCCTATGGCTACACCTTC.

V gene TRBV5-1 combines with J gene TRBJ1-2; TRBD1 agrees at 8 bases. CDR1 is SGHRS, CDR2 YFSETQ, per germline. V trimming: 4 bases; J trimming: 6 bases; junction bases outside the gene matches: 5. The CDR3 is made up of 13 amino acids. The CDR3 region has the DNA TGCGCCAGCAGCCTGCAGGGGGCTAATGGCTACACCTTC. Encoded protein: CASSLQGANGYTF.

By proportion, this clone is large (0.1 to 1%). The rearrangement joins TRBV4-1 to TRBJ2-7; no clear D. The CDR3 contains 13 residues. The V end lost 0 bases, the J end lost 1 base, and 4 bases lay between the germline ends. Germline V gene sequence: CDR1 MGHRA, CDR2 YSYEKL. The CDR3 here is CASSQDRSYEQYF. In nucleotides, the CDR3 is TGCGCCAGCAGCCAAGACAGGTCCTACGAGCAGTACTTC.

V usage is TRBV29-1 and J usage is TRBJ1-2; 9 nucleotides match TRBD1. V gave up 6 bases and J gave up 8 bases; unmatched junction bases: 7. Germline values: CDR1 SQVTM, CDR2 ANQGSEA. There are 12 residues in the CDR3. The CDR3 protein is CSVEGQGIGYTF. The CDR3 bases are TGCAGCGTCGAGGGACAGGGAATAGGCTACACCTTC.

This clone has just a few counts. J is TRBJ1-1 and V is TRBV4-1; D is undetermined. Looked up from germline, CDR1 is MGHRA and CDR2 is YSYEKL. This CDR3 is 15 amino acids long. Deletions cut 0 bases from V and 2 bases from J, with 10 bases between. CDR3 sequence: CASSQDSNSNTEAFF. In nucleotides, the CDR3 is TGCGCCAGCAGCCAAGATTCGAACAGTAACACTGAAGCTTTCTTT.

V and J are TRBV30 and TRBJ2-5; a possible D gene is TRBD2 (5 bases). Trimming shortened V by 1 base and J by 5 bases, and 14 bases separated the two germline ends. Germline loops: CDR1 GTSNPN, CDR2 SVGIG (reference sequence). This CDR3 is built from 14 residues. The CDR3 loop is CAWSEWAGGETQYF. CDR3 sequence (DNA): TGTGCCTGGAGTGAGTGGGCGGGCGGCGAGACCCAGTACTTC.

V usage is TRBV7-9 and J usage is TRBJ1-2; D remains ambiguous. The germline gives CDR1 SEHNR, CDR2 FQNEAQ (reference sequence). Between the trimmed V and J ends, which lost 4 bases and 1 base, there was a span of 4 bases. CDR3 size: 12 residues. CDR3 in amino acids: CASSSNNYGYTF. CDR3 coding DNA: TGTGCCAGCAGCTCCAATAACTATGGCTACACCTTC.

The CDR3 nucleotides read TGCGCCAGCAGCTTGTTAATTGGGGAGACCCAGTACTTC. Protein sequence: CASSLLIGETQYF. The chain uses TRBV5-1 and TRBJ2-5; no firm D call. The CDR3 loop spans 13 amino acids. V shed 1 base and J shed 5 bases, with 9 bases lying between them. The germline CDR1 and CDR2 sequences are SGHRS and YFSETQ.

DNA for the CDR3: TGTGCCAGCAGCCCGTTGACCCCCAATGAGCAGTTCTTC. As protein: CASSPLTPNEQFF. This chain connects TRBV5-4 to TRBJ2-1, with D uncertain. This CDR3 is 13 amino acids long. V lost 4 bases to trimming and J lost 6 bases, with 11 bases between them. Germline values: CDR1 SGHNT, CDR2 YYREEE (reference sequence).

The table lists this clone with a few counts. The gene calls are TRBV27 and TRBJ2-5, with D maybe TRBD2 (5 bases). The V end was cut by 3 bases, the J end by 2 bases, with 7 bases between. CDR3 length: 13 amino acids. Germline values: CDR1 MNHEY, CDR2 SMNVEV (reference sequence). CDR3 region: CASSFGIQETQYF. CDR3 in DNA: TGTGCCAGCAGTTTCGGGATTCAAGAGACCCAGTACTTC.

The chain recombines TRBV5-1 with TRBJ2-2, with D perhaps matching TRBD1 (5 bases). The germline V and J ends were trimmed by 0 bases and 2 bases, with 17 bases remaining between them. CDR3 length: 18 residues. CDR1 is SGHRS and CDR2 is YFSETQ in the germline V gene. In DNA form, the CDR3 reads TGCGCCAGCAGCTTGGAGCCAGGACATAGCATCAACACCGGGGAGCTGTTTTTT. Translated, it gives CASSLEPGHSINTGELFF. The variable domain in full, completed from reference TRBV5-1 and TRBJ2-2, reads KAGVTQTPRYLIKTRGQQVTLSCSPISGHRSVSWYQQTPGQGLQFLFEYFSETQRNKGNFPGRFSGRQFSNSRSEMNVSTLELGDSALYLCASSLEPGHSINTGELFFGEGSRLTVL.

By sample fraction, this clone is large. V usage is TRBV29-1 and J usage is TRBJ1-5; possibly TRBD1 for D (5 bases). The germline CDR1 and CDR2 sequences are SQVTM and ANQGSEA. The length of the CDR3 is 13 residues. V lost 7 bases to trimming and J lost 5 bases, with 15 bases between them. The CDR3 coding sequence is TGCAGCGGGGGGTCCTCGCAGGATCAGCCCCAGCATTTT. Its translation: CSGGSSQDQPQHF.

The V call is TRBV10-2, the J call TRBJ2-7; D remains unclear. There are 13 residues in the CDR3. Trimming cost V 4 bases and J 2 bases, with 9 bases left between them. Per germline, CDR1 WSHSY and CDR2 SAAADI. CDR3 nucleotides: TGCGCCAGCAGTGGGGTGGCTGCCTACGAGCAGTACTTC. Translating it yields CASSGVAAYEQYF.

The chain recombines TRBV10-2 with TRBJ2-3, with 10 positions matching TRBD2. Germline V CDR1 and CDR2: WSHSY, SAAADI. Trimming cost V 3 bases and J 4 bases; bases outside gene matches: 4. CDR3 length equals 15 residues. The CDR3 DNA reads as TGCGCCAGCAGTGATCCTAGCGGGAGACCAGATACGCAGTATTTT. Residues: CASSDPSGRPDTQYF.

The chain joins TRBV6-5 to TRBJ1-2; D call uncertain. Germline V gives CDR1 MNHEY, CDR2 SVGAGI. V was clipped by 0 bases and J by 8 bases, with 13 bases between them. CDR3 size: 14 residues. CDR3 sequence reads: CASSYSAPRQGYTF. The CDR3 DNA sequence: TGTGCCAGCAGTTACTCGGCCCCCCGCCAGGGCTACACCTTC.

The J gene is TRBJ2-3, the V gene TRBV27; TRBD2 matches at 7 bases. V shed 3 bases and J 2 bases; nucleotides not matched to a gene: 5. The CDR3 length is 15 residues. Germline V gene sequence: CDR1 MNHEY, CDR2 SMNVEV (reference sequence). CDR3 residues: CASSFLAEDTDTQYF. In DNA form, the CDR3 reads TGTGCCAGCAGTTTCCTAGCGGAAGACACAGATACGCAGTATTTT.

The chain recombines TRBV2 with TRBJ2-7, with D possibly TRBD2 on 6 matching bases. This CDR3 comprises 14 residues. The V gene lost 5 bases and the J gene lost 10 bases, with 21 bases spanning the gap. The germline V gene encodes CDR1 SNHLY and CDR2 FYNNEI. CDR3 bases: TGTGCCAGCAGTCGGGACTTTTCCCCCCATGTACAGTACTTC. Its protein product is CASSRDFSPHVQYF.

The rearrangement uses TRBV27 and TRBJ1-2; D perhaps matches TRBD1 (6 bases). This CDR3 has 14 amino acids. Germline values: CDR1 MNHEY, CDR2 SMNVEV (reference sequence). V lost 2 bases and J lost 4, with 11 bases in between. The CDR3 loop reads CASSLGGGAYGYTF. The CDR3 DNA is TGTGCCAGCAGTTTAGGAGGGGGAGCCTATGGCTACACCTTC.

The chain joins TRBV7-9 to TRBJ1-3; 10 bases line up with TRBD1. Germline CDR1 SEHNR, CDR2 FQNEAQ (reference sequence). The V segment lost 1 base and the J segment 1 base; nucleotides outside the gene matches: 7. The length of the CDR3 is 18 residues. This CDR3 is CASSLGSTGGASGNTIYF. The DNA of the CDR3 is TGTGCCAGCAGCTTAGGCTCGACAGGGGGCGCGTCTGGAAACACCATATATTTT. Full variable domain (outside the CDR3, taken from reference TRBV7-9 and TRBJ1-3): DTGVSQNPRHKITKRGQNVTFRCDPISEHNRLYWYRQTLGQGPEFLTYFQNEAQLEKSRLLSDRFSAERPKGSFSTLEIQRTEQGDSAMYLCASSLGSTGGASGNTIYFGEGSWLTVV.

This clone was seen a few times. The chain combines TRBV5-4 with TRBJ2-7; no clear D. The CDR3 covers 13 residues. Looked up from germline, CDR1 is SGHNT and CDR2 is YYREEE (reference sequence). V lost 3 bases, J lost 3 bases, and 10 bases lay in between. Here the CDR3 reads CASSSSPGYEQYF. Written as DNA, the CDR3 is TGTGCCAGCAGCTCCAGTCCAGGCTACGAGCAGTACTTC. The full variable domain, rest sourced from reference TRBV5-4 and TRBJ2-7, is ETGVTQSPTHLIKTRGQQVTLRCSSQSGHNTVSWYQQALGQGPQFIFQYYREEENGRGNFPPRFSGLQFPNYSSELNVNALELDDSALYLCASSSSPGYEQYFGPGTRLTVT.

The rearrangement joins TRBV5-4 to TRBJ2-1; 8 bases are a match to TRBD2. V dropped 2 bases and J dropped 2; count of bases not matched to a gene: 9. This CDR3 has 17 residues. Germline V lookup: CDR1 SGHNT, CDR2 YYREEE (reference sequence). CDR3 coding DNA: TGTGCCAGCAGCTTTCTTCTTTCGGGACTAGCCTACAATGAGCAGTTCTTC. This sequence encodes CASSFLLSGLAYNEQFF.

The CDR3 nucleotides are TGCAGCGTTCAGGGAGGGACAGATACGCAGTATTTT. Translated: CSVQGGTDTQYF. The chain employs TRBV29-1 and TRBJ2-3; 7 positions agree with TRBD2. Germline V gene data show CDR1 as SQVTM and CDR2 as ANQGSEA. CDR3 size: 12 residues. The junction had 2 bases not matched to a gene; V was cut back by 5 bases and J by 3 bases.

The chain links TRBV30 to TRBJ1-5; D is possibly TRBD1 (6 bases). Germline V lookup: CDR1 GTSNPN, CDR2 SVGIG (reference sequence). The CDR3 loop spans 12 amino acids. V was trimmed by 7 bases and J by 3 bases, leaving 10 bases between them. DNA for the CDR3: TGTGCCTCACAGGGATACAATCAGCCCCAGCATTTT. Its protein is CASQGYNQPQHF.

In this sample, this clone turned up a few times. The gene calls are TRBV27 and TRBJ2-7; TRBD2 matches 10 bases. After removal of 2 bases from V and 3 bases from J, the junction contained 4 bases not matched to a gene. CDR3 size: 15 residues. CDR1 is MNHEY and CDR2 is SMNVEV in the germline V gene (reference sequence). CDR3 sequence: CASSLRAGGGYEQYF. Written as DNA, the CDR3 is TGTGCCAGCAGTTTACGAGCGGGAGGGGGCTACGAGCAGTACTTC.

This chain's CDR3 is CAWSPQGNEQFF. CDR3 bases: TGTGCCTGGAGTCCACAGGGAAATGAGCAGTTCTTC. This chain joins TRBV30 and TRBJ2-1; perhaps TRBD1 as D (6 bases). The CDR3 runs 12 residues. Germline assignment: CDR1 GTSNPN and CDR2 SVGIG (reference sequence). Trimming removed 2 bases at V and 7 bases at J, with 9 bases between.

This clone was detected a few times. This rearrangement joins TRBV14 to TRBJ1-1, with D possibly being TRBD1 (5 bases). CDR1 is SGHDN, CDR2 FVKESK, per germline. V was clipped by 2 bases and J by 4 bases, with 14 bases between them. The CDR3 loop spans 15 amino acids. CDR3: CASSQMAGGVTEAFF. For the CDR3, the DNA is TGTGCCAGCAGCCAAATGGCCGGGGGGGTCACTGAAGCTTTCTTT.

The chain combines TRBV5-1 with TRBJ2-3; D perhaps matches TRBD2 (5 bases). V lost 2 bases to trimming and J lost 3 bases, with 13 bases between them. There are 15 residues in the CDR3. Germline-derived CDR1 and CDR2 are SGHRS and YFSETQ. The CDR3 loop reads CASSFERTLTDTQYF. The CDR3 DNA follows: TGCGCCAGCAGCTTCGAGCGGACCCTAACAGATACGCAGTATTTT.